This is a list of T cell receptor beta chains from one sample in a study of technical replicates of blood from several donors. Profiling relied on immunoSEQ multiplex PCR, and the TCRdb table lists in-frame clones only, not all of them. The table includes tens of thousands of clones, approximately 96% detected once. Sequenced material: T cells isolated from PBMCs. The receptors here all came from a human donor in good health. CDR3s include the opening cysteine and the closing phenylalanine or tryptophan.

j_call v_call cdr3_aa
TRBJ1-1 TRBV30 CAWSVTGQTEAFF
TRBJ2-5 TRBV18 CASSPVGEEETQYF
TRBJ1-1 TRBV28 CASMLGPEAFF
TRBJ1-5 TRBV18 CASSPGEDQPQHF
TRBJ2-7 TRBV30 CACAQGWYEQYF
TRBJ2-3 TRBV4-1 CASSLGDTDTQYF
TRBJ2-7 TRBV6-5 CASSYPPGEQYF
TRBJ2-6 TRBV11-2 CASQGTGSSGANVLTF
TRBJ2-7 TRBV6-1 CASSASGVFEQYF
TRBJ2-7 TRBV2 CASGGTPTYEQYF
TRBJ2-5 TRBV18 CASSPAGTETQYF
TRBJ1-2 TRBV28 CASKRGASHGYTF
TRBJ2-5 TRBV4-2 CASSQVSSASGVETQYF
TRBJ1-2 TRBV2 CASRTGQPHYGYTF
TRBJ2-7 TRBV7-3 CASSLLAGGTYEQYF
TRBJ2-5 TRBV19 CASSSGTARLETQYF
TRBJ1-5 TRBV19 CASSIEAERPPQHF
TRBJ2-2 TRBV5-1 CASTPRGTANTGELFF
TRBJ2-7 TRBV2 CASSGNAGTSAYEQYF
TRBJ2-2 TRBV9 CASSGTNTGELFF
TRBJ1-2 TRBV4-1 CASRRYRDREAGYTF
TRBJ2-3 TRBV7-9 CASSFLWRGDTDTQYF
TRBJ2-1 TRBV7-9 CASSPDNSGRSYNEQFF
TRBJ2-7 TRBV5-4 CASSLGTGLISYEQYF
TRBJ2-5 TRBV6-5 CASSYSRETQYF
TRBJ1-6 TRBV7-9 CASSLWSEPRTLHF
TRBJ2-5 TRBV28 CASSSPVLRPQYF
TRBJ2-7 TRBV6-6 CASSYPLGGGYEQYF
TRBJ2-1 TRBV5-1 CASSHLQGGGAREQFF
TRBJ2-2 TRBV11-3 CASLPPGTGVLTGELFF
TRBJ2-2 TRBV27 CASSLQDSSTGELFF
TRBJ2-7 TRBV5-1 CASSLAVTSGRYEQYF
TRBJ2-3 TRBV5-4 CASSLAGQGLYTDTQYF
TRBJ2-5 TRBV19 CASSPGLAGGPNGETQYF
TRBJ1-3 TRBV27 CASSSLKGIRSGNTIYF
TRBJ1-1 TRBV19 CASSISDTEAFF
TRBJ2-5 TRBV5-1 CASSLGQGYETQYF
TRBJ1-2 TRBV19 CASSIGGPYYGYTF
TRBJ2-7 TRBV5-1 CASSLSQGRSYEQYF
TRBJ1-4 TRBV7-7 CASSLRTGDEKLFF
TRBJ2-7 TRBV30 CAHQTSGGAHEQYF
TRBJ2-7 TRBV29-1 CSVEGTGTGVNSEQYF
TRBJ2-1 TRBV5-6 CASSSRQGNEQFF
TRBJ1-3 TRBV9 CASSVGEGSGNTIYF
TRBJ1-4 TRBV27 CASTGRLGTEKLFF
TRBJ2-6 TRBV5-8 CASSLVRGSGSGANVLTF
TRBJ1-1 TRBV6-5 CASSREGTEAFF
TRBJ2-7 TRBV19 CASSIGTSGAYEQYF
TRBJ1-2 TRBV28 CASTLWGEYGYTF
TRBJ2-3 TRBV11-2 CASSLTGINTDTQYF
TRBJ2-7 TRBV11-2 CASSLTSGRTSYEQYF
TRBJ2-7 TRBV5-1 CASSLAGTSSYEQYF
TRBJ2-1 TRBV29-1 CSTWKRVGNEQFF
TRBJ2-1 TRBV5-8 CASSILTNYNEQFF
TRBJ1-5 TRBV2 CASSGSGYSNQPQHF